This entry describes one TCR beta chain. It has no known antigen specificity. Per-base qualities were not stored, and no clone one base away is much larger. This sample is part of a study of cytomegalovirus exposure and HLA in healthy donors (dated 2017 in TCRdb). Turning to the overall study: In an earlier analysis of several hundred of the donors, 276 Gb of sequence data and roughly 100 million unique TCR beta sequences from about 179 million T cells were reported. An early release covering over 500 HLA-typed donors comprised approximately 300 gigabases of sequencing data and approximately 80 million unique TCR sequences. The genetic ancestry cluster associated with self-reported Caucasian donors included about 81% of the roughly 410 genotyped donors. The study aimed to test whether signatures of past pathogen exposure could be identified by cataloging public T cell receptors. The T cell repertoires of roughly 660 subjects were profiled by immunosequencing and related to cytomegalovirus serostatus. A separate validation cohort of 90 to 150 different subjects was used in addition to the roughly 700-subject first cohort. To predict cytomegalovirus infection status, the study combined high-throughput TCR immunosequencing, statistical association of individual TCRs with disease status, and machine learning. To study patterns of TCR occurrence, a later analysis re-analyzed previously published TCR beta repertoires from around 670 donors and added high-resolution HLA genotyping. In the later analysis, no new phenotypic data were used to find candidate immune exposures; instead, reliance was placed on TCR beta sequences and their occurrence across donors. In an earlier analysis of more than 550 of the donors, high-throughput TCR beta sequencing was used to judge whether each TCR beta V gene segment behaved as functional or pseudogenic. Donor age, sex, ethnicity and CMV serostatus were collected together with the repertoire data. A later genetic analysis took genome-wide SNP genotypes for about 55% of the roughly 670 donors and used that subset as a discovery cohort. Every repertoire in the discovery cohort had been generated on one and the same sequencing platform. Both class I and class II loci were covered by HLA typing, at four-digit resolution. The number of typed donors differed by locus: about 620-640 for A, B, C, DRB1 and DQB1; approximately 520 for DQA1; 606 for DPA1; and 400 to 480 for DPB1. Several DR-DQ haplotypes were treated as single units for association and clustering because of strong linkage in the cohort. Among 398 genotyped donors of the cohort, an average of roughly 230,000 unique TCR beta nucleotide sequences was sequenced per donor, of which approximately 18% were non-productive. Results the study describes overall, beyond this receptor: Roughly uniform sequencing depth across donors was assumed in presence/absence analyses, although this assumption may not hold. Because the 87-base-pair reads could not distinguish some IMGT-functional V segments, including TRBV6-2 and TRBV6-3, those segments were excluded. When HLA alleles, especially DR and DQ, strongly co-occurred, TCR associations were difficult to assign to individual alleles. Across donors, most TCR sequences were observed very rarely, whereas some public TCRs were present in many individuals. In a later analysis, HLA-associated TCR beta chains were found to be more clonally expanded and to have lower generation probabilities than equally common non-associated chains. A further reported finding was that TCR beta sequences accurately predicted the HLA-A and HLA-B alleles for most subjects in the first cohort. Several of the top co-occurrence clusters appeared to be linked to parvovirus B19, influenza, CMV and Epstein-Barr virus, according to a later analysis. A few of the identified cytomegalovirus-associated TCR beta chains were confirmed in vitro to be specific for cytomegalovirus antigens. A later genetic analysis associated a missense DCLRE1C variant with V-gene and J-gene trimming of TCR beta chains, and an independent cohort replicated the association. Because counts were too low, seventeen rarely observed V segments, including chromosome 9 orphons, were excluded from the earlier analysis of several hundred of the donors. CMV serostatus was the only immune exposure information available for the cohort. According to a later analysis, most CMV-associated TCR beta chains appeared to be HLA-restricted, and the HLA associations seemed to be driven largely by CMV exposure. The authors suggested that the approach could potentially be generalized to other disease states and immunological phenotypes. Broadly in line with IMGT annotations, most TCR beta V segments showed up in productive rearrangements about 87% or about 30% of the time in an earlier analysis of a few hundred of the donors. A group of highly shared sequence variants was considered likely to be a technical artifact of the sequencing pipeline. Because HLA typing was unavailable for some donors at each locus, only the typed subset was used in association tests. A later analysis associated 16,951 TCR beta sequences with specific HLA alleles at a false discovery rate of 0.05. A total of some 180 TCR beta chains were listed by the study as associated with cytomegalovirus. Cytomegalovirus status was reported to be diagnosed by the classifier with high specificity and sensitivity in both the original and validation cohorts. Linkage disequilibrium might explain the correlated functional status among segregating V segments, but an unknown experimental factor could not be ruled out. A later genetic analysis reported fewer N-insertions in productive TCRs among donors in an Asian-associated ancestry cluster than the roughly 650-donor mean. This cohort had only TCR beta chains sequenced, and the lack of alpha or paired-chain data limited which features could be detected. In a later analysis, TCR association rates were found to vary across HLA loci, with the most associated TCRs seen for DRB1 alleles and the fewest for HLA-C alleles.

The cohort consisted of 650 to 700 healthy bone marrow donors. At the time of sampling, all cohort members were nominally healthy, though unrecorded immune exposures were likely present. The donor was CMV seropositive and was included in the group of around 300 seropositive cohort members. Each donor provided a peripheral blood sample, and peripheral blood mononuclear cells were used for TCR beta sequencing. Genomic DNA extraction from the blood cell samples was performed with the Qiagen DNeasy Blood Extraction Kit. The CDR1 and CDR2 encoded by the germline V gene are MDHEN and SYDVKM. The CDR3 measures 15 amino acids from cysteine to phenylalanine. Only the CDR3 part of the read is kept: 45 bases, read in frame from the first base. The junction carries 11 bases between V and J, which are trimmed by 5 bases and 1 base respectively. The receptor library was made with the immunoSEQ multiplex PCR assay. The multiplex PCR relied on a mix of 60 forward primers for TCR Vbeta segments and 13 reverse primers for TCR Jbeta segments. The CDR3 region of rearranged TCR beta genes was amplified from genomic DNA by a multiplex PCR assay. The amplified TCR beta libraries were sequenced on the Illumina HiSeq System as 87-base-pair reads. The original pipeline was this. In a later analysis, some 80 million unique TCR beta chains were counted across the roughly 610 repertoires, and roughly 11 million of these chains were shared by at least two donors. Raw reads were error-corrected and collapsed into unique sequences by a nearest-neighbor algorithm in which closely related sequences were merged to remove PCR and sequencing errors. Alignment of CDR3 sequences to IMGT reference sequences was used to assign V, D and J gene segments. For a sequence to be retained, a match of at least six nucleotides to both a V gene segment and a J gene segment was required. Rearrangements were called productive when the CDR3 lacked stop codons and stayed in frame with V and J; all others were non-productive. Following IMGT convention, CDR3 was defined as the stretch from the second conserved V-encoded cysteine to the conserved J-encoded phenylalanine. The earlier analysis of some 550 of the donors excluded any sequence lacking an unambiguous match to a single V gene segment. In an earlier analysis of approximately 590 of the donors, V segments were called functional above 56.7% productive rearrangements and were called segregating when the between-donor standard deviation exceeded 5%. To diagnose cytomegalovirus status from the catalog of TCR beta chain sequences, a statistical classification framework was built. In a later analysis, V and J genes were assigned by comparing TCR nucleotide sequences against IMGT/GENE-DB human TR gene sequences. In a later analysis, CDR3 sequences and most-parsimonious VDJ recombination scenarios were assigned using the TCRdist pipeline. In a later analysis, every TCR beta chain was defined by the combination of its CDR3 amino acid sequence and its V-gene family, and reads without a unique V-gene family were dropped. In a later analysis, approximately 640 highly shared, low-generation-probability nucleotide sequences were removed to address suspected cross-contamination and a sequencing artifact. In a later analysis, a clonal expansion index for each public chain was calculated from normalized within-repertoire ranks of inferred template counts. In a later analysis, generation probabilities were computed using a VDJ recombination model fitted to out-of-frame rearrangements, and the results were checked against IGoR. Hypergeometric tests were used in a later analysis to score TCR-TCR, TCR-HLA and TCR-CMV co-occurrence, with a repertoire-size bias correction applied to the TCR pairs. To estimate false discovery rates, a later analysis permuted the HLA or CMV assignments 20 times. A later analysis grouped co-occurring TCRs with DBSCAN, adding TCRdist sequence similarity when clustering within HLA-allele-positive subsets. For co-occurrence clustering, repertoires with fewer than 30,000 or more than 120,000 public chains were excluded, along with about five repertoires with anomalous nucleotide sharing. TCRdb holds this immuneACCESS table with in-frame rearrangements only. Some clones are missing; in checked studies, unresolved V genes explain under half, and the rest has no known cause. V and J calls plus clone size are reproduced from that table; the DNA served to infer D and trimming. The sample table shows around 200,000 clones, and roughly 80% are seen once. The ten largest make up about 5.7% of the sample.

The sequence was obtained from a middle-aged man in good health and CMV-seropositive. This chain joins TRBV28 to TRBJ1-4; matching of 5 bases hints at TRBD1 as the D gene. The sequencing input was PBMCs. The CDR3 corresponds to CASSSRQLTNEKLFF. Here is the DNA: TGTGCCAGCAGTAGCAGACAGCTAACTAATGAAAAACTGTTTTTT.